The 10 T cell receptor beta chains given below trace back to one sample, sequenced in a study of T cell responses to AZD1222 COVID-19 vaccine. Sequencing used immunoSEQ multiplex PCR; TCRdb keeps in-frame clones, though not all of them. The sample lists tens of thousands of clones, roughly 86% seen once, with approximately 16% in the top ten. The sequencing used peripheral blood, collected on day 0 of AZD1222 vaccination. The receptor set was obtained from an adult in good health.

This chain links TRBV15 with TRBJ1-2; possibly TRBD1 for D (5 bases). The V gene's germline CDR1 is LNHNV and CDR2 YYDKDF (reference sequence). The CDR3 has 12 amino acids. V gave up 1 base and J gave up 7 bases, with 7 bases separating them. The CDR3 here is CATSRAQGGYTF. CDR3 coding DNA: TGTGCCACCAGCAGAGCCCAGGGTGGCTACACCTTC.

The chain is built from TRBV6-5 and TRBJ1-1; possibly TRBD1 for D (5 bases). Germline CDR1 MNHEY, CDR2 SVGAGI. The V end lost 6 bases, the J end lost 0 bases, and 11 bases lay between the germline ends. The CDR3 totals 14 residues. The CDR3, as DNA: TGTGCCAGCAGATTAGACAGCGTGAACACTGAAGCTTTCTTT. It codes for CASRLDSVNTEAFF.

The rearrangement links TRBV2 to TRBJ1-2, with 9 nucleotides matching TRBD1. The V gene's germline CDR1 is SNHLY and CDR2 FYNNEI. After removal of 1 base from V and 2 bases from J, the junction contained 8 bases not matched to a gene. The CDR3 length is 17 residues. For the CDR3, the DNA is TGTGCCAGCAGTGAAGTTGACAGGGGGGGACTAAACTATGGCTACACCTTC. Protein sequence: CASSEVDRGGLNYGYTF.

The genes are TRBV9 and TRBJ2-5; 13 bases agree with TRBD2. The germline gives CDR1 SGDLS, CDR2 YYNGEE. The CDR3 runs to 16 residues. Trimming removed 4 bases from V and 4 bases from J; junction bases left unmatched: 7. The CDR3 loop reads CASSHGTSGELETQYF. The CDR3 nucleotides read TGTGCCAGCAGCCATGGGACTAGCGGGGAACTAGAGACCCAGTACTTC.

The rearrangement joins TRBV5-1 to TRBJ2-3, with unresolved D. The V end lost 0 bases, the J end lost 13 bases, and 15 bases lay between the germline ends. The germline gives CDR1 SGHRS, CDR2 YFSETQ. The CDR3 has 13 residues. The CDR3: CASSLELLLQEYF. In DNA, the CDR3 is TGCGCCAGCAGCTTGGAACTCCTACTCCAAGAGTATTTT.

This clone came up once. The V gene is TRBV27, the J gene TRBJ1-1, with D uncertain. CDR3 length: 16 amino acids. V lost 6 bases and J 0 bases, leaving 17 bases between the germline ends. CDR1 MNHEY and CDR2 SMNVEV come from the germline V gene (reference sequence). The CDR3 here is CASRPAGRSMNTEAFF. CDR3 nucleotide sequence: TGTGCCAGCAGACCTGCCGGAAGGAGTATGAACACTGAAGCTTTCTTT.

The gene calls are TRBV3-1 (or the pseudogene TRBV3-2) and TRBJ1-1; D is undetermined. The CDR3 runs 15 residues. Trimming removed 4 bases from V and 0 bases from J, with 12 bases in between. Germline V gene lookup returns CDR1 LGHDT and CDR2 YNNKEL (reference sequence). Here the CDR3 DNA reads TGTGCCAGCAGCCTAACTTGGGATTTGAACACTGAAGCTTTCTTT. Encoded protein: CASSLTWDLNTEAFF.

This chain's CDR3 is CASRGGNYGYTF. The CDR3 DNA sequence: TGTGCCAGCAGGGGGGGAAACTATGGCTACACCTTC. The chain couples TRBV28 to TRBJ1-2; the D gene is possibly TRBD1 (5 bases). Germline V gives CDR1 MDHEN, CDR2 SYDVKM. Trimming took 6 bases from V and 2 from J, leaving 7 bases between them. This CDR3 is built from 12 residues.

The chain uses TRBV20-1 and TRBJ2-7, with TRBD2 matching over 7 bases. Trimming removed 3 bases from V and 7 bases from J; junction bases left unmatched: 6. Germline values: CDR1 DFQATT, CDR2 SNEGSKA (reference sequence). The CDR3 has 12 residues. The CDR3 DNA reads TGCAGTGCTAGTAAGGGAGCGGGGGAGCAGTACTTC. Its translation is CSASKGAGEQYF.

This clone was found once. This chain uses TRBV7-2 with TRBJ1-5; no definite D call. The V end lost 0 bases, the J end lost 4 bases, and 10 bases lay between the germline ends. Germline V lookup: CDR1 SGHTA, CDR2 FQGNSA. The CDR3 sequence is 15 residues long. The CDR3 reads CASSLATAINQPQHF. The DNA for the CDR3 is TGTGCCAGCAGCTTAGCCACAGCTATTAATCAGCCCCAGCATTTT.